This T cell receptor beta chain was found in a study of cytomegalovirus exposure and HLA in healthy donors. The overall study: A prior analysis found 95 million to 140 million unique TCR beta sequences from around 190 million T cells.

V lost 2 bases, J lost 4 bases, and 9 bases lay in between. Germline CDR1 and CDR2: SGHTA and FQGTGA. CDR3 length: 15 residues. With 60 Vbeta and 13 Jbeta primers, the PCR was carried out. The assay was immunoSEQ multiplex PCR, and TCRdb's table has in-frame clones only and misses some. The sample has about 64,000 clones; roughly 73% are singletons. The V call is TRBV7-3, the J call TRBJ1-6; no definite D call. This TCR came from a male donor in good health and CMV-seropositive. The sample consisted of PBMCs. This chain's CDR3 is CASSLAPGYNSPLHF. CDR3 DNA sequence: TGTGCCAGCAGCTTAGCCCCGGGTTATAATTCACCCCTCCACTTT.